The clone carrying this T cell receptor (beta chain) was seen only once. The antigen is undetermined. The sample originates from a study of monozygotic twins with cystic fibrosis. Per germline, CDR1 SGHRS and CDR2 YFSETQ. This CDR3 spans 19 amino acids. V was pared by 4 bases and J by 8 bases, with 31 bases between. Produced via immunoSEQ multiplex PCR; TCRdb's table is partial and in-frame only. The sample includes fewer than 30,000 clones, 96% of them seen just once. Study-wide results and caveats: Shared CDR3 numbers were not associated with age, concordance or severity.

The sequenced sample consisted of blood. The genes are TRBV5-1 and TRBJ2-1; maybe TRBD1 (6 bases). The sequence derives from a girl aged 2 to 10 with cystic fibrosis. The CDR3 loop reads CASSPIKSGTRTFGDEQFF. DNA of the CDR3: TGCGCCAGCAGCCCTATCAAATCCGGGACACGCACCTTCGGTGATGAGCAGTTCTTC.